The T cell receptor (beta chain) described here comes from a study of blood T cell repertoires in COVID-19. Across the whole study: From T cells, B-cell-depleted T cells, or PBMCs came the material, which was cDNA or gDNA.

In the study's own analysis: Reference gene primer amplification gave nucleated cell count estimates. Clones were read by immunoSEQ multiplex PCR, and TCRdb kept only the in-frame ones, dropping some. V, J and clone size are those of that table, while D and trimming were read from the DNA. Counted here are roughly 95,000 clones, 84% occurring once; the ten biggest clones make up more than 20%. This clone has only a few counts. The receptor comes from a human donor in a cohort sampled during active COVID-19. Sequenced: peripheral blood.

The CDR3, as DNA: TGTGCCAGCAGTGACCACCAAGGGGGCGCGACTGAAGCTTTCTTT. Its protein product is CASSDHQGGATEAFF. V usage is TRBV6-1 and J usage is TRBJ1-1; TRBD1 matches 7 bases. Germline V lookup: CDR1 MNHNS, CDR2 SASEGT. Trimming at V came to 3 bases and at J to 5 bases, leaving 9 bases not matched to a gene. The CDR3 is 15 residues long.